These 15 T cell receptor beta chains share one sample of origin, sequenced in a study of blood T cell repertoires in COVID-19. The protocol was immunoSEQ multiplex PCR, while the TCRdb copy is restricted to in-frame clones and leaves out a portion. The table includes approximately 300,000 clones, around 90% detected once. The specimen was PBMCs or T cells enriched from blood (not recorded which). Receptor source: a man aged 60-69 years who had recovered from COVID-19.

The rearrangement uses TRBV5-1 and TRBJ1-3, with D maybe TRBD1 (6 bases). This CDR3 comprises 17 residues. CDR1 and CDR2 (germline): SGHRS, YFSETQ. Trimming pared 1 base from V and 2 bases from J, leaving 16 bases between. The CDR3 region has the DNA TGCGCCAGCAGCTTGCAGGCTACCAACAGGGCTGGAAACACCATATATTTT. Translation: CASSLQATNRAGNTIYF.

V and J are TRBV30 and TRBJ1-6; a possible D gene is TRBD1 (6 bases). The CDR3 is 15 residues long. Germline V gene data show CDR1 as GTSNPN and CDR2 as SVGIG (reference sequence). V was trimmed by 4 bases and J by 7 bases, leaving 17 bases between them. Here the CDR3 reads CAWNPWDMRNSPLHF. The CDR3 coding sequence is TGTGCCTGGAACCCGTGGGACATGAGGAATTCACCCCTCCACTTT.

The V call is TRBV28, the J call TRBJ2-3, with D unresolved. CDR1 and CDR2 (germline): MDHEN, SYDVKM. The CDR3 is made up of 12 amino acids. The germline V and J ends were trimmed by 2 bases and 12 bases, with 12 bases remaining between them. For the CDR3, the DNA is TGTGCCAGCAGTTTACAGAAATCAATACAGTATTTT. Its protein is CASSLQKSIQYF.

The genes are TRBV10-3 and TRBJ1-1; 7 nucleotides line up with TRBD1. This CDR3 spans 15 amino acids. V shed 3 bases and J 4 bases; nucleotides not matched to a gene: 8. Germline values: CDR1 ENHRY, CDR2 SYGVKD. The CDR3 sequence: CAISDRTGATTEAFF. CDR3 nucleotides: TGTGCCATCAGTGATAGAACAGGGGCGACCACTGAAGCTTTCTTT.

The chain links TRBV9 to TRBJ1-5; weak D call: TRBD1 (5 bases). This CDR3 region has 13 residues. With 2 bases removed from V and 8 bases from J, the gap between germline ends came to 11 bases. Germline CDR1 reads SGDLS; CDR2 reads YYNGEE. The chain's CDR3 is CASSVGGKEPQHF. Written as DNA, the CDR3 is TGTGCCAGCAGCGTTGGGGGGAAGGAGCCCCAGCATTTT.

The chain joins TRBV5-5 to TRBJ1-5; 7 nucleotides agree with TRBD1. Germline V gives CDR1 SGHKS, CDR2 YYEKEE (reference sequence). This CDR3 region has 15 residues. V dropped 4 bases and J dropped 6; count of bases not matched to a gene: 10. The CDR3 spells CASSHKEGAGQPQHF. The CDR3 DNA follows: TGTGCCAGCAGCCACAAAGAGGGGGCAGGTCAGCCCCAGCATTTT.

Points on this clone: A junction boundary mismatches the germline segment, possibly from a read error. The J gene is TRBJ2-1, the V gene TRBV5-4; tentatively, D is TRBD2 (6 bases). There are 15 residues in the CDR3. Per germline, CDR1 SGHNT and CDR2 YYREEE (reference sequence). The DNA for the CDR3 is TGTGCCAGCAGCTTGGCAGCGGGCTCCGACAATGAGCAGTTCTTC. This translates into CASSLAAGSDNEQFF.

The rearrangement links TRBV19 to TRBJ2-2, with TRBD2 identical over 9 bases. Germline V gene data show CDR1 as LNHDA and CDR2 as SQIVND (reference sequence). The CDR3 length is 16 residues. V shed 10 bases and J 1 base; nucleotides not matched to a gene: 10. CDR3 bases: TGTGCCACCACCCGCGGGGGGGTACTGAACACCGGGGAGCTGTTTTTT. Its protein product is CATTRGGVLNTGELFF.

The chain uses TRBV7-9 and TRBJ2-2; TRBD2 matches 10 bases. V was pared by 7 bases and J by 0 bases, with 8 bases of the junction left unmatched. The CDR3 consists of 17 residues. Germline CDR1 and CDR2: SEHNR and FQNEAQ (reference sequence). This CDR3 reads CASTPWTSGANTGELFF. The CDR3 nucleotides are TGTGCCAGCACCCCCTGGACTAGCGGAGCGAACACCGGGGAGCTGTTTTTT. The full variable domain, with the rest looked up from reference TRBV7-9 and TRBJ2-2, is DTGVSQNPRHKITKRGQNVTFRCDPISEHNRLYWYRQTLGQGPEFLTYFQNEAQLEKSRLLSDRFSAERPKGSFSTLEIQRTEQGDSAMYLCASTPWTSGANTGELFFGEGSRLTVL.

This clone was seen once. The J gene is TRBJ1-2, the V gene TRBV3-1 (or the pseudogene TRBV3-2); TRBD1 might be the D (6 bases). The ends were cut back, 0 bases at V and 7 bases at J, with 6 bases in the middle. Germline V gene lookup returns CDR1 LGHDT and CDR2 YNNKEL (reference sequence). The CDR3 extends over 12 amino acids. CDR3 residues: CASSQEGGGYTF. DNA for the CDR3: TGTGCCAGCAGCCAAGAAGGGGGTGGCTACACCTTC.

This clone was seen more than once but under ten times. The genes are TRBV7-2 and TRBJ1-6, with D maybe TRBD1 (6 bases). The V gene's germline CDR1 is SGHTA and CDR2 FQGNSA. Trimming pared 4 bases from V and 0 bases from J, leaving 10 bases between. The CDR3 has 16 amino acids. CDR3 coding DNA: TGTGCCAGCAGCTCCAGGGGAGTCTCCTATAATTCACCCCTCCACTTT. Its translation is CASSSRGVSYNSPLHF.

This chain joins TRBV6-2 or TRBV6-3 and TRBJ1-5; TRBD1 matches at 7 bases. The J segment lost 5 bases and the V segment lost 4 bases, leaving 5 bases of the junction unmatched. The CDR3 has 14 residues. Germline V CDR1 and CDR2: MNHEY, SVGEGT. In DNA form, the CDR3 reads TGTGCCAGCAGTTTGGGGACAGTTTATCAGCCCCAGCATTTT. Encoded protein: CASSLGTVYQPQHF.

CDR3 sequence (DNA): TGTGCCACCAGTGATTTTCTGGACAACGGGGAGCTGTTTTTT. Translated, it gives CATSDFLDNGELFF. The V gene is TRBV24-1, the J gene TRBJ2-2, with D possibly matching TRBD1 (5 bases). CDR3 length equals 14 residues. Germline lookup yields CDR1 KGHDR and CDR2 SFDVKD. Deletions cut 1 base from V and 7 bases from J, with 9 bases between.

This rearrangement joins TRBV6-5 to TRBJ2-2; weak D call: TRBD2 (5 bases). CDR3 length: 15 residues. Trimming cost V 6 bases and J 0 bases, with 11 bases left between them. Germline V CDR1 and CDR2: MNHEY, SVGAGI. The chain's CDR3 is CASSIATANTGELFF. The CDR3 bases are TGTGCCAGCAGCATAGCGACCGCGAACACCGGGGAGCTGTTTTTT.

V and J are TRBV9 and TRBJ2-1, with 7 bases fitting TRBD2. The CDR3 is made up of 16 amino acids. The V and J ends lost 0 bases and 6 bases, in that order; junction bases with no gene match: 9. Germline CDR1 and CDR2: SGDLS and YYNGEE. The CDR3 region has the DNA TGTGCCAGCAGCGTAGGGGTGGGGGAGGGCCTCAATGAGCAGTTCTTC. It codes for CASSVGVGEGLNEQFF.